The TCR beta chain under discussion was sequenced for a study of blood T cell repertoires in COVID-19. Seattle researchers signed up patients amid active infection and tracked them longitudinally. In germline, CDR1 is LGHDT, CDR2 YNNKEL (reference sequence). The CDR3 consists of 12 residues. Between the trimmed V and J ends, which lost 3 bases and 2 bases, there was a span of 5 bases. Authors' analysis steps: Amplification from reference gene primers served as the basis for estimated nucleated cell counts. TCRdb keeps only in-frame clones here, not all; method: immunoSEQ multiplex PCR. The V and J calls and clone size come from that table; D and trimming were worked out from the DNA. The sample holds 210,000 or so clones, approximately 86% seen once.

This chain uses TRBV3-1 (or the pseudogene TRBV3-2) with TRBJ2-7; no clear D gene. The receptor was derived from a woman in her twenties or thirties with COVID-19, enrolled during active disease. The sample taken for sequencing was peripheral blood. CDR3 DNA sequence: TGTGCCAGCAGCCAGGCAACCTACGAGCAGTACTTC. Residues: CASSQATYEQYF.